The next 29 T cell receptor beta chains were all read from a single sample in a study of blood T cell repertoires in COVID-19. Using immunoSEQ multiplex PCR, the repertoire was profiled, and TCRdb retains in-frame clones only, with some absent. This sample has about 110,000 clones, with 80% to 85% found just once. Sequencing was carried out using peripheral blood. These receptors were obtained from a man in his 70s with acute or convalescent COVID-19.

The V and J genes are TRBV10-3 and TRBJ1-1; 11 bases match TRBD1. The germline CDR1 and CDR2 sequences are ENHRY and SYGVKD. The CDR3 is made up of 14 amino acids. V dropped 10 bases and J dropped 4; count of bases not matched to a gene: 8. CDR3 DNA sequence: TGTGCCACTACCCCGGGACAGGGGGGCACTGAAGCTTTCTTT. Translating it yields CATTPGQGGTEAFF.

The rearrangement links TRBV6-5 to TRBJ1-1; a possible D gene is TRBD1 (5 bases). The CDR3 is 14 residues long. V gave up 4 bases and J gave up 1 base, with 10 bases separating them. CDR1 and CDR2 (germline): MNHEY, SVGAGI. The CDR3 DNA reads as TGTGCCAGCAGTTCCCGGGGGGGGAACACTGAAGCTTTCTTT. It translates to CASSSRGGNTEAFF.

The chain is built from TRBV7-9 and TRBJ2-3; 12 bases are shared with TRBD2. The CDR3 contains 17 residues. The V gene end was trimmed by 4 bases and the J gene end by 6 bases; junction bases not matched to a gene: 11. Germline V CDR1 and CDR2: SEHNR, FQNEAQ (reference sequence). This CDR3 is CASSSTSGGHLGDTQYF. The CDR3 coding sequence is TGTGCCAGCAGCTCGACTAGCGGGGGTCACCTGGGTGATACGCAGTATTTT.

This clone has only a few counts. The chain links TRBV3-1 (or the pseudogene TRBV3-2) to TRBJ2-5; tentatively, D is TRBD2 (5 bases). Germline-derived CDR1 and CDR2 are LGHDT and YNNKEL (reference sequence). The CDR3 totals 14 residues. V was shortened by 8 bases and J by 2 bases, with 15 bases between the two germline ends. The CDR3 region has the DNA TGTGCCAGCGGGAGCCGGCGTCCTCAAGAGACCCAGTACTTC. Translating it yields CASGSRRPQETQYF.

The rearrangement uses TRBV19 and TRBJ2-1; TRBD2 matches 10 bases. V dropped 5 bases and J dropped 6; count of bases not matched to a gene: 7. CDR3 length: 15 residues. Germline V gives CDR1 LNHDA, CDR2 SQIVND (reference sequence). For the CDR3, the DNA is TGTGCCAGTAGTGCAATAGCGGGGGGAGCCAATGAGCAGTTCTTC. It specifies CASSAIAGGANEQFF.

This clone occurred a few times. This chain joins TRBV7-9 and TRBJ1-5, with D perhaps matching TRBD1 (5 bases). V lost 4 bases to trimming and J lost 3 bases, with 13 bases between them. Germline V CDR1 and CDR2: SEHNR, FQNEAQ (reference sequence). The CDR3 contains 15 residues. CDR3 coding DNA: TGTGCCAGCAGCTCCATGGGAGGGGACAATCAGCCCCAGCATTTT. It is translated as CASSSMGGDNQPQHF.

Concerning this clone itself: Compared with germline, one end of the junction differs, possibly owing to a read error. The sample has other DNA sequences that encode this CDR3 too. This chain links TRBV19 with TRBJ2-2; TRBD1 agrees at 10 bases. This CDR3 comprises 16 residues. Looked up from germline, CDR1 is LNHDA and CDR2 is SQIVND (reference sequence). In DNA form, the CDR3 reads TGTGCCAGTGGGACAGGGGTGAACGTCAACACCGGAGAGCTGTTTTTT. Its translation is CASGTGVNVNTGELFF.

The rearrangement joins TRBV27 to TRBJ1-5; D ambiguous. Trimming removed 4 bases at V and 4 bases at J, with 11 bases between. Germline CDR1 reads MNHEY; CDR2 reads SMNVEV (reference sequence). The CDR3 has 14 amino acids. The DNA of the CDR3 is TGTGCCAGCAGTTCGCGCACTATGAATCAGCCCCAGCATTTT. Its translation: CASSSRTMNQPQHF.

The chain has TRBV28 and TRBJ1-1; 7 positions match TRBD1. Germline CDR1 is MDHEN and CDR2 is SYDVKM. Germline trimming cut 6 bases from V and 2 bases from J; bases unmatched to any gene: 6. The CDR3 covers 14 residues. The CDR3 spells CASRVGTANTEAFF. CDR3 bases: TGTGCCAGCAGGGTCGGGACAGCTAACACTGAAGCTTTCTTT.

CDR3 amino acids: CASSQDIGGDTEAFF. CDR3 sequence (DNA): TGCGCCAGCAGCCAAGATATCGGCGGGGACACTGAAGCTTTCTTT. The chain recombines TRBV4-3 with TRBJ1-1, with D unclear. The ends were cut back, 0 bases at V and 3 bases at J, with 11 bases in the middle. The CDR3 is 15 residues long. The germline V gene has CDR1 LGHNA and CDR2 YSLEER.

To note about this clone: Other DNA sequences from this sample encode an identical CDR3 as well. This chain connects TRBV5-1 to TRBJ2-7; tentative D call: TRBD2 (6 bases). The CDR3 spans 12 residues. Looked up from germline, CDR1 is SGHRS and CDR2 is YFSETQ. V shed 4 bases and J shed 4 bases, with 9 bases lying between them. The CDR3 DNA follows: TGCGCCAGCAGCCGTAGCGGATACGAGCAGTACTTC. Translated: CASSRSGYEQYF. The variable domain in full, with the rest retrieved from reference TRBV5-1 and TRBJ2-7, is KAGVTQTPRYLIKTRGQQVTLSCSPISGHRSVSWYQQTPGQGLQFLFEYFSETQRNKGNFPGRFSGRQFSNSRSEMNVSTLELGDSALYLCASSRSGYEQYFGPGTRLTVT.

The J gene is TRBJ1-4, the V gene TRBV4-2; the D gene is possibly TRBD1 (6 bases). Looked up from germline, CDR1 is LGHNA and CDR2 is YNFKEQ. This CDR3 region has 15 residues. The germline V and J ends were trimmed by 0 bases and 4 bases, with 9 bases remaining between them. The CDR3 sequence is CASSQEAQGNEKLFF. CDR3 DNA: TGTGCCAGCAGCCAAGAAGCACAGGGTAATGAAAAACTGTTTTTT.

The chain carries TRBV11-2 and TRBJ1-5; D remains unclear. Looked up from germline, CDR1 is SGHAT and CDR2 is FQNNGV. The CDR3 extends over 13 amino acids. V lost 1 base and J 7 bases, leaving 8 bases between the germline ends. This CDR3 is CASSLVEGQPQHF. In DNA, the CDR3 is TGTGCCAGCAGCTTAGTGGAGGGACAGCCCCAGCATTTT.

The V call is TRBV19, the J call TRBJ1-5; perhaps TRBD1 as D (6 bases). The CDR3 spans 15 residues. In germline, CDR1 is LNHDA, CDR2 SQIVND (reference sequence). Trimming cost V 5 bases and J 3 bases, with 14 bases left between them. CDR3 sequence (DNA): TGTGCCAGTAGTCTCGGCAGGGGACCCAATCAGCCCCAGCATTTT. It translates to CASSLGRGPNQPQHF. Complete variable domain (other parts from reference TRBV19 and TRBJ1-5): DGGITQSPKYLFRKEGQNVTLSCEQNLNHDAMYWYRQDPGQGLRLIYYSQIVNDFQKGDIAEGYSVSREKKESFPLTVTSAQKNPTAFYLCASSLGRGPNQPQHFGDGTRLSIL.

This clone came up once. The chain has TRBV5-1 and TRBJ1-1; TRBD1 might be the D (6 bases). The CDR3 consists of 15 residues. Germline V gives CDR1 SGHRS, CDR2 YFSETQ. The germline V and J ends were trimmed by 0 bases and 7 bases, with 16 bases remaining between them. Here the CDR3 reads CASSLETGGEYEAFF. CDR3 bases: TGCGCCAGCAGCTTGGAGACAGGAGGAGAATATGAAGCTTTCTTT.

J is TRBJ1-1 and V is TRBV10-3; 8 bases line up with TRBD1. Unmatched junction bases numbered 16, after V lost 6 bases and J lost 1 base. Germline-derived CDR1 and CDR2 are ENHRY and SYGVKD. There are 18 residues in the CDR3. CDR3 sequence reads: CAIRTTGDWERGNTEAFF. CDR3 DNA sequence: TGTGCCATCAGGACGACAGGGGACTGGGAGAGGGGGAACACTGAAGCTTTCTTT.

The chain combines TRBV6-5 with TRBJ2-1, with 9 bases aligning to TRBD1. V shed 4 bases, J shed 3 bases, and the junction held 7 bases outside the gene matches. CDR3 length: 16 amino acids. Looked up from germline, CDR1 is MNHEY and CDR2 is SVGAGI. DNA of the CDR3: TGTGCCAGCAGTTTCCCACCGGGACAGGGCTACAATGAGCAGTTCTTC. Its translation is CASSFPPGQGYNEQFF.

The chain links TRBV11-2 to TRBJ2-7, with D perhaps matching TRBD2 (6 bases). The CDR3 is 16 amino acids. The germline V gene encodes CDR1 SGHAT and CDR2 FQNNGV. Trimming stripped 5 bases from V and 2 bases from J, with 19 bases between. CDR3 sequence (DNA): TGTGCCAGCAGCCCGCGAGTCGGGGGTCCCGCCTACGAGCAGTACTTC. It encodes CASSPRVGGPAYEQYF.

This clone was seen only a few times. The CDR3 DNA reads TGTGCCAGTAGTCCCGGGCGGACAGGGGAGAATGGCTACACCTTC. Its translation: CASSPGRTGENGYTF. The genes are TRBV19 and TRBJ1-2, with TRBD1 matching 9 bases. Germline trimming cut 5 bases from V and 6 bases from J; bases unmatched to any gene: 10. The CDR3 consists of 15 residues. CDR1 is LNHDA and CDR2 is SQIVND in the germline V gene (reference sequence).

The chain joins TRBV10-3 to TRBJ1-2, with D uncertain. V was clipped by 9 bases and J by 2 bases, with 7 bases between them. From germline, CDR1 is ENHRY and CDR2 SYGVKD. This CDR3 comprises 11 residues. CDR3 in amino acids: CAITNNYGYTF. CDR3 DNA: TGTGCCATAACTAACAACTATGGCTACACCTTC.

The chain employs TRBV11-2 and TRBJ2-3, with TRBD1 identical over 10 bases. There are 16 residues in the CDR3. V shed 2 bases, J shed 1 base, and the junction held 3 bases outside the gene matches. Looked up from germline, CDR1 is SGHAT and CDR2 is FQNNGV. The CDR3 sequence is CASSLRGTGGTDTQYF. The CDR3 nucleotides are TGTGCCAGCAGCTTAAGGGGGACAGGGGGCACAGATACGCAGTATTTT.

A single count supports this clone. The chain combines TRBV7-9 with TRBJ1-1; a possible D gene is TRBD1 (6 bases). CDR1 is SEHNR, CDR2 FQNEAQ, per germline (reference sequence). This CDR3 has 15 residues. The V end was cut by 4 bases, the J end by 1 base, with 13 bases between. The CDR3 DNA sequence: TGTGCCAGCAGCTCCCGGACAGAGGGGAACACTGAAGCTTTCTTT. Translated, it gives CASSSRTEGNTEAFF.

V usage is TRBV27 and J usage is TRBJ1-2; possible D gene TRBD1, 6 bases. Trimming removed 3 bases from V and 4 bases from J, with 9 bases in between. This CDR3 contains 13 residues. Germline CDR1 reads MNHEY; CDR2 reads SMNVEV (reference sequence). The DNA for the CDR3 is TGTGCCAGCAGTTTCGCGACAGGCTATGGCTACACCTTC. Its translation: CASSFATGYGYTF.

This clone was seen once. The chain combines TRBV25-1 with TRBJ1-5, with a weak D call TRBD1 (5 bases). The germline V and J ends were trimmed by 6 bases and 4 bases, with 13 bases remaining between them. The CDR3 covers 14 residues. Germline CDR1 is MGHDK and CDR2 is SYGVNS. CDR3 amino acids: CASRSQGSNQPQHF. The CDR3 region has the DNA TGTGCCAGCAGATCCCAGGGATCGAATCAGCCCCAGCATTTT.

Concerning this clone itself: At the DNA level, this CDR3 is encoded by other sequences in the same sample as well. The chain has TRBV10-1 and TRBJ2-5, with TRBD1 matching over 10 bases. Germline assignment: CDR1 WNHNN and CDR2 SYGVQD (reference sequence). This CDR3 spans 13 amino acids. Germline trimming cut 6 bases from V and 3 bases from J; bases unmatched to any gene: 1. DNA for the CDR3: TGCGCCAGCAGAGGACAGGGGGAAGAGACCCAGTACTTC. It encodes CASRGQGEETQYF.

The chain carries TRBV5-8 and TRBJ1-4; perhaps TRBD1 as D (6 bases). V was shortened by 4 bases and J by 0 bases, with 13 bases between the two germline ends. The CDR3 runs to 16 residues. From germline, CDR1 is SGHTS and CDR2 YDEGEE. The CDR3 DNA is TGTGCCAGCAGCCTGACAGGAACTGCAACTAATGAAAAACTGTTTTTT. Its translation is CASSLTGTATNEKLFF. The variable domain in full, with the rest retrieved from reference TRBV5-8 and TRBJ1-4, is EAGVTQSPTHLIKTRGQQATLRCSPISGHTSVYWYQQALGLGLQFLLWYDEGEERNRGNFPPRFSGRQFPNYSSELNVNALELEDSALYLCASSLTGTATNEKLFFGSGTQLSVL.

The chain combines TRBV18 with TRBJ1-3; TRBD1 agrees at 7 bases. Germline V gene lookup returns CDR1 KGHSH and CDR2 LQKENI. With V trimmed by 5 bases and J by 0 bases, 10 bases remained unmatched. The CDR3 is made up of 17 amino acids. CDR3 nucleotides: TGTGCCAGCTCAACTACAGGGGCCTTAAGCTCTGGAAACACCATATATTTT. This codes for CASSTTGALSSGNTIYF.

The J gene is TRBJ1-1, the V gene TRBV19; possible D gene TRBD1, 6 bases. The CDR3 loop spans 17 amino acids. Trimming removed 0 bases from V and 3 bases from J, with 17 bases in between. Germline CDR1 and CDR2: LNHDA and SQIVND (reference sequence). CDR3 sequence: CASSIDSPGGSYTEAFF. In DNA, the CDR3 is TGTGCCAGTAGTATAGACTCGCCGGGGGGCTCTTACACTGAAGCTTTCTTT.

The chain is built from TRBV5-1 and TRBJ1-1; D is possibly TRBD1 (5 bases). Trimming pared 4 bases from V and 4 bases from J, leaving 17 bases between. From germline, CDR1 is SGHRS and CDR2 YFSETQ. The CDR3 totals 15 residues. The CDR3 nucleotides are TGCGCCAGCAGCCCAGACGCGACAAGGGGCACTGAAGCTTTCTTT. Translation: CASSPDATRGTEAFF.